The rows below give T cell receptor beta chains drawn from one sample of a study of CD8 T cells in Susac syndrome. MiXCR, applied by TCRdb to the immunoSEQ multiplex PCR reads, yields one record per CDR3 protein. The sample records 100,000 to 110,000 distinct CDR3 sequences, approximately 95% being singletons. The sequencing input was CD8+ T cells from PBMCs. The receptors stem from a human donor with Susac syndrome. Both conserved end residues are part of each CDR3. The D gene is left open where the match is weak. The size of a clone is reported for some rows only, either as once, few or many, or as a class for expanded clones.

CSAGREGINNNEQFF TGCAGTGCTGGCCGTGAGGGGATAAATAATAATGAGCAGTTCTTC NA TRBJ2-1 TRBV20-1 NA
CASSPGQVPNTEAFF TGCGCCAGCAGCCCCGGACAGGTCCCGAACACTGAAGCTTTCTTT TRBD1 TRBJ1-1 TRBV5-1 NA
CSATGQGNYGYTF TGCAGTGCTACGGGACAGGGGAACTATGGCTACACCTTC TRBD1 TRBJ1-2 TRBV20-1 NA
CASSRLGVNQPQHF TGTGCCAGCAGCCGATTAGGGGTCAATCAGCCCCAGCATTTT NA TRBJ1-5 TRBV27 NA
CASKTGMAAQYF TGTGCCAGCAAGACAGGGATGGCGGCCCAGTACTTC TRBD1 TRBJ2-5 TRBV25-1 NA
CASSFTSGGEYNEQFF TGCGCCAGCAGCTTTACTAGCGGGGGGGAGTACAATGAGCAGTTCTTC TRBD2 TRBJ2-1 TRBV5-1 NA
CASSSSGGYTF TGTGCCAGCAGCTCCTCCGGCGGCTACACCTTC NA TRBJ1-2 TRBV7-8 NA
CASRVLSGGNEEAFF TGCGCCAGCAGGGTACTGTCGGGGGGCAACGAAGAGGCTTTCTTT NA TRBJ1-1 TRBV5-1 NA
CASSYAWADQPQHF TGTGCCAGCAGTTACGCGTGGGCGGATCAGCCCCAGCATTTT NA TRBJ1-5 TRBV6-2/TRBV6-3 once
CASCLGQPGETQYF TGCGCCAGCTGTCTCGGACAGCCTGGAGAGACCCAGTACTTC NA TRBJ2-5 TRBV5-1 NA
CASSSTGGNTEAFF TGTGCCAGCAGTTCAACAGGGGGGAACACTGAAGCTTTCTTT TRBD1 TRBJ1-1 TRBV27 once
CASSPLGGAGDYTF TGTGCCAGCAGCCCCCTGGGAGGCGCCGGTGACTACACCTTC NA TRBJ1-2 TRBV14 NA
CASSSDAGDGFGGELFF TGTGCCAGCAGCTCAGACGCGGGAGATGGGTTTGGCGGGGAGCTGTTTTTT TRBD2 TRBJ2-2 TRBV14 NA
CASSLLSSYQETQYF TGTGCCAGCAGCTTACTGTCTTCGTACCAAGAGACCCAGTACTTC NA TRBJ2-5 TRBV7-9 NA
CASSDPGQVTGELFF TGTGCCAGCAGTGATCCTGGACAGGTCACCGGGGAGCTGTTTTTT TRBD1 TRBJ2-2 TRBV2 NA
CASSSSRGIVYSYEQYF TGTGCCAGCAGTTCTAGCAGGGGAATAGTTTATTCCTACGAGCAGTACTTC NA TRBJ2-7 TRBV6-5 NA
CASSAQWERGQETQYF TGTGCCAGCAGCGCCCAGTGGGAGCGGGGGCAAGAGACCCAGTACTTC TRBD2 TRBJ2-5 TRBV9 NA
CASSLIQGNSPLHF TGTGCCAGCAGCTTGATCCAGGGGAATTCACCCCTCCACTTT NA TRBJ1-6 TRBV5-6 NA
CASSSPQHQETQYF TGTGCCAGCAGTTCCCCCCAGCACCAAGAGACCCAGTACTTC NA TRBJ2-5 TRBV28 NA
CASSQPIDGTGIQYF TGCGCCAGCAGCCAACCTATAGACGGAACGGGCATTCAGTACTTC NA TRBJ2-4 TRBV4-1 NA
CASSLAGASYEQYF TGTGCCAGCAGCTTGGCAGGGGCTTCATACGAGCAGTACTTC NA TRBJ2-7 TRBV27 few
CASSPKMGAKSIHEQFF TGTGCCAGCAGCCCGAAGATGGGGGCAAAATCAATTCATGAGCAGTTCTTC NA TRBJ2-1 TRBV14 NA
CASEGVDAGELFF TGTGCCAGTGAGGGGGTGGACGCCGGGGAGCTGTTTTTT NA TRBJ2-2 TRBV6-5 NA
CASSPDRGWDTIYF TGCGCCAGCAGCCCGGACAGGGGATGGGACACCATATATTTT TRBD1 TRBJ1-3 TRBV5-1 NA
CSVMSRGLAGANVLTF TGCAGCGTTATGAGTAGGGGGCTAGCTGGGGCCAACGTCCTGACTTTC TRBD1 TRBJ2-6 TRBV29-1 once
CASSDNYYGAFF TGTGCCAGCAGTGACAATTACTATGGAGCTTTCTTT NA TRBJ1-1 TRBV6-4 NA
CASSELGQHYNEQFF TGCGCCAGCAGTGAGCTGGGACAACACTACAATGAGCAGTTCTTC NA TRBJ2-1 TRBV10-2 NA
CSAARLSRGETQYF TGCAGTGCAGCAAGGCTTTCCAGGGGGGAGACCCAGTACTTC TRBD1 TRBJ2-5 TRBV20-1 NA
CSARKQGNLYEQYF TGCAGTGCTAGAAAACAGGGAAATCTTTACGAGCAGTACTTC NA TRBJ2-7 TRBV20-1 NA